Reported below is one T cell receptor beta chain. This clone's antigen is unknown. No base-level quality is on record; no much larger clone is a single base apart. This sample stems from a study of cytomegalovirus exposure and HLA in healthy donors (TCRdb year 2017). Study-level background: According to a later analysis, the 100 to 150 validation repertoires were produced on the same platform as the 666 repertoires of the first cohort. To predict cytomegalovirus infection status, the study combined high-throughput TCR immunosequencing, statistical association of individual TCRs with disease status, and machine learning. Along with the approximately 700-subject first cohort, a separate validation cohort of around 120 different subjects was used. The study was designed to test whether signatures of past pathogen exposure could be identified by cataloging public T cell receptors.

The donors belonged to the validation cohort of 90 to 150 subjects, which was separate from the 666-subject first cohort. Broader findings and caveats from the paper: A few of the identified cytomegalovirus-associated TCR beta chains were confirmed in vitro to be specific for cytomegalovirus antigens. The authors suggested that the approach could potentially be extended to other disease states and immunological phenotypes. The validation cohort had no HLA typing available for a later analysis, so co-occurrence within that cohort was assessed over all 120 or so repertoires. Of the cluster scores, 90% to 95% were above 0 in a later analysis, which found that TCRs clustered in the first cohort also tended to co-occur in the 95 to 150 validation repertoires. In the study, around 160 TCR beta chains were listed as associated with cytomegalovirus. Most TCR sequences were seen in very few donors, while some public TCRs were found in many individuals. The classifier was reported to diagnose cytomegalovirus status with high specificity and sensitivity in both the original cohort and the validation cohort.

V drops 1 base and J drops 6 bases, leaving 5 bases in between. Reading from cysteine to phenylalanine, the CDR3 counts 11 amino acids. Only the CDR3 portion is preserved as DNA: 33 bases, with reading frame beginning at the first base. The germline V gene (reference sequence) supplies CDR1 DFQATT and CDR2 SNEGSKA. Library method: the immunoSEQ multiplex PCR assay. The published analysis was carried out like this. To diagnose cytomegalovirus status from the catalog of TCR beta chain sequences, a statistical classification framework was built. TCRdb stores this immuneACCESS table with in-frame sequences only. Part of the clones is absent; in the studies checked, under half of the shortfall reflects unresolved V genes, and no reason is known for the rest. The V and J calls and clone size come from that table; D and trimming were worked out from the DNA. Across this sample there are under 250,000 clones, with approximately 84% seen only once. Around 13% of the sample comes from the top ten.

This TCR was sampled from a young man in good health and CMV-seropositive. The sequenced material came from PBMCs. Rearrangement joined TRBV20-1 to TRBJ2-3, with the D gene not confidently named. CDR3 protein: CSARGWDTQYF. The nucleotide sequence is TGCAGTGCTAGAGGTTGGGATACGCAGTATTTT.